The next 22 T cell receptor beta chains were all read from a single sample in a study of neurological immune-mediated disorders. MiXCR, applied by TCRdb to the 5' RACE reads, yields one record per CDR3 protein. The table shows more than 45,000 distinct CDR3 sequences, with about 2.5% occurring only once. Sequences were obtained from PBMCs. Source of these receptors: a man aged 50 to 60 with multiple sclerosis.

There are many counts of this clonotype. The chain has TRBV30 and TRBJ2-5, with 8 bases aligning to TRBD1. After removal of 7 bases from V and 5 bases from J, the junction contained 9 bases not matched to a gene. CDR3 length: 13 amino acids. Germline loops: CDR1 GTSNPN, CDR2 SVGIG (reference sequence). CDR3 amino acids: CASTTGVVETQYF. The CDR3 nucleotides read TGTGCCTCTACGACAGGGGTGGTGGAGACCCAGTACTTC.

This clonotype was detected many times. The rearrangement joins TRBV20-1 to TRBJ2-2; 8 bases align to TRBD1. V shed 3 bases, J shed 6 bases, and the junction held 9 bases outside the gene matches. Germline CDR1 reads DFQATT; CDR2 reads SNEGSKA (reference sequence). The CDR3 contains 15 residues. CDR3 region: CSASRTGRWAGELFF. CDR3 nucleotide sequence: TGCAGTGCTAGCCGGACAGGGCGGTGGGCCGGGGAGCTGTTTTTT.

This clonotype was seen many times. This chain uses TRBV6-2 or TRBV6-3 with TRBJ2-3, with D maybe TRBD1 (6 bases). The ends were cut back, 2 bases at V and 4 bases at J, with 19 bases in the middle. Looked up from germline, CDR1 is MNHEY and CDR2 is SVGEGT. The CDR3 has 17 amino acids. The CDR3 here is CASSYNPTGIAADTQYF. The CDR3 coding sequence is TGTGCCAGCAGTTACAATCCAACAGGGATAGCTGCAGATACGCAGTATTTT.

This clonotype was recorded at least ten times. The chain recombines TRBV5-1 with TRBJ1-1, with no clear D. The V end was cut by 4 bases, the J end by 11 bases, with 18 bases between. CDR1 and CDR2 (germline): SGHRS, YFSETQ. The CDR3 consists of 13 residues. The DNA of the CDR3 is TGCGCCAGCAGCGTCTCAGGAGACACTTGGGCTTTCTTT. It translates to CASSVSGDTWAFF.

This clonotype was recorded a few times. This could be a read error, since a much larger clone is one nucleotide away. The rearrangement uses TRBV6-5 and TRBJ2-5; 11 bases are shared with TRBD2. Germline CDR1 MNHEY, CDR2 SVGAGI. The CDR3 loop spans 16 amino acids. CDR3 DNA: TGTGCCAGCAGACTCCACCTAGCGGGGGGCCAAGAGAACCAGTACTTC. Its protein product is CASRLHLAGGQENQYF.

This clonotype was detected many times. The chain is built from TRBV13 and TRBJ1-1; D might be TRBD1 (6 bases). The CDR3 spans 14 residues. Germline lookup yields CDR1 PRHDT and CDR2 FYEKMQ (reference sequence). The ends were cut back, 5 bases at V and 5 bases at J, with 15 bases in the middle. The CDR3 coding sequence is TGTGCCAGCAGCACGGGGGCACCACGGACTGAAGCTTTCTTT. It codes for CASSTGAPRTEAFF.

This clonotype was recorded many times. The rearrangement links TRBV5-4 to TRBJ2-3; D gene unclear. V lost 3 bases and J lost 6, with 8 bases in between. This CDR3 is 12 amino acids long. Germline V gene data show CDR1 as SGHNT and CDR2 as YYREEE (reference sequence). CDR3 DNA sequence: TGTGCCAGCAGCTCCGGTTGGGATACGCAGTATTTT. Residues: CASSSGWDTQYF.

This clonotype was found many times. This rearrangement joins TRBV5-1 to TRBJ2-1; TRBD2 matches 13 bases. Unmatched junction bases numbered 7, after V lost 4 bases and J lost 9 bases. The CDR3 extends over 15 amino acids. CDR1 SGHRS and CDR2 YFSETQ come from the germline V gene. The CDR3 reads CASSPTSGGAVEQFF. The CDR3 coding sequence is TGCGCCAGCAGCCCTACTAGCGGGGGGGCCGTTGAGCAGTTCTTC.

This clonotype was observed a handful of times. The rearrangement links TRBV2 to TRBJ2-7; tentative D call: TRBD1 (6 bases). The V gene's germline CDR1 is SNHLY and CDR2 FYNNEI. The CDR3 contains 16 residues. V was trimmed by 0 bases and J by 0 bases, leaving 12 bases between them. This CDR3 reads CASSEATGPSSYEQYF. The DNA of the CDR3 is TGTGCCAGCAGTGAAGCGACAGGCCCTAGCTCCTACGAGCAGTACTTC.

In this sample, this clonotype turned up many times. The chain joins TRBV20-1 to TRBJ2-7; TRBD2 matches at 14 bases. V shed 6 bases, J shed 4 bases, and the junction held 5 bases outside the gene matches. The CDR3 sequence is 14 residues long. Per germline, CDR1 DFQATT and CDR2 SNEGSKA (reference sequence). This chain's CDR3 is CSASGTSGGYEQYF. DNA for the CDR3: TGCAGTGCGAGCGGGACTAGCGGGGGTTACGAGCAGTACTTC.

At least ten counts were recorded for this clonotype. The genes are TRBV12-3 or TRBV12-4 and TRBJ1-4, with a weak D call TRBD1 (5 bases). This CDR3 contains 15 residues. Trimming removed 5 bases from V and 7 bases from J, with 17 bases in between. The CDR3 protein is CASSQTPGRSEKLFF. The CDR3 DNA reads TGTGCCAGCAGTCAGACCCCGGGACGCAGTGAAAAACTGTTTTTT.

Notes on this clonotype: A read error may account for a junction end that differs from germline. The rearrangement joins TRBV4-2 to TRBJ2-3, with D unclear. CDR3 length equals 13 residues. Germline V gene data show CDR1 as LGHNA and CDR2 as YNFKEQ. The CDR3 region is CASSLPPTDTQYF. CDR3 sequence (DNA): TGTGCCAGCAGCCTACCCCCCACAGATACGCAATATTTT.

The table lists this clonotype with many counts. The chain joins TRBV5-1 to TRBJ1-1, with TRBD1 as a possible D gene (5 bases). The CDR3 is made up of 13 amino acids. V lost 7 bases and J 6 bases, leaving 16 bases between the germline ends. Germline values: CDR1 SGHRS, CDR2 YFSETQ. CDR3 sequence (DNA): TGCGCCAGCGGCATCGGGGGGACCCCTGAAGCTTTCTTT. Protein product: CASGIGGTPEAFF.

This clonotype was found many times. This chain connects TRBV6-2 or TRBV6-3 to TRBJ2-7, with TRBD1 identical over 8 bases. The CDR3 consists of 17 residues. With V trimmed by 4 bases and J by 0 bases, 11 bases remained unmatched. The germline V gene encodes CDR1 MNHEY and CDR2 SVGEGT. In DNA form, the CDR3 reads TGTGCCAGCAGTTGGGACAGGAGATTAAAGAGCTCCTACGAGCAGTACTTC. Translation gives CASSWDRRLKSSYEQYF.

This clonotype has ten or more counts. The CDR3 DNA reads TGTGCCAGCAGCGTAGCTGGGGCAGATTCACCCCTCCACTTT. Translation gives CASSVAGADSPLHF. The V and J genes are TRBV9 and TRBJ1-6; D perhaps matches TRBD1 (5 bases). From germline, CDR1 is SGDLS and CDR2 YYNGEE. Trimming removed 0 bases at V and 8 bases at J, with 9 bases between. This CDR3 comprises 14 residues.

This clonotype rates as medium-sized (0.01 to 0.1%). The chain couples TRBV9 to TRBJ2-1; 9 nucleotides line up with TRBD2. The germline CDR1 and CDR2 sequences are SGDLS and YYNGEE. The V segment lost 7 bases and the J segment 5 bases; nucleotides outside the gene matches: 10. The CDR3 length is 15 residues. The chain's CDR3 is CASQPAGGTNNEQFF. CDR3 nucleotides: TGTGCCAGCCAACCGGCGGGGGGGACCAACAATGAGCAGTTCTTC.

This clonotype was picked up many times. V usage is TRBV5-1 and J usage is TRBJ2-7, with a weak D call TRBD1 (6 bases). This CDR3 is built from 12 residues. The V end was cut by 4 bases, the J end by 6 bases, with 11 bases between. Germline CDR1 is SGHRS and CDR2 is YFSETQ. The CDR3 reads CASSKQGLEQYF. The CDR3, as DNA: TGCGCCAGCAGCAAGCAGGGGCTCGAGCAGTACTTC.

This clonotype showed up many times. The chain has TRBV20-1 and TRBJ1-1, with a possible D match to TRBD1 (5 bases). The length of the CDR3 is 15 residues. Germline V gives CDR1 DFQATT, CDR2 SNEGSKA (reference sequence). V shed 6 bases and J shed 3 bases, with 20 bases lying between them. The CDR3 DNA sequence: TGCAGTGCCCCTGACTCAGGGATCGTCGACACTGAAGCTTTCTTT. Its protein product is CSAPDSGIVDTEAFF.

This clonotype occurred many times. The chain couples TRBV5-1 to TRBJ2-1, with D unclear. Germline CDR1 SGHRS, CDR2 YFSETQ. CDR3 size: 14 residues. V shed 0 bases and J shed 8 bases, with 12 bases lying between them. CDR3 nucleotides: TGCGCCAGCAGCTTGGAAGCTGTTACTCATGAGCAGTTCTTC. It is translated as CASSLEAVTHEQFF.

This clonotype came up many times. V gene TRBV3-1 combines with J gene TRBJ2-7; no clear D gene. The length of the CDR3 is 12 residues. CDR1 LGHDT and CDR2 YNNKEL come from the germline V gene (reference sequence). V shed 0 bases and J shed 4 bases, with 4 bases lying between them. This CDR3 reads CASSQDGYEQYF. DNA of the CDR3: TGTGCCAGCAGCCAAGATGGGTACGAGCAGTACTTC.

The table lists this clonotype with many counts. The chain carries TRBV6-1 and TRBJ2-7; tentatively, D is TRBD1 (6 bases). The germline V gene encodes CDR1 MNHNS and CDR2 SASEGT. This CDR3 spans 14 amino acids. The V and J ends lost 6 bases and 0 bases respectively, with 12 bases between them. This CDR3 reads CASSRDISSYEQYF. In DNA, the CDR3 is TGTGCCAGCAGCCGGGACATTTCCTCCTACGAGCAGTACTTC.

This clonotype occurred many times. The V gene is TRBV7-2, the J gene TRBJ2-3; 8 bases line up with TRBD2. Looked up from germline, CDR1 is SGHTA and CDR2 is FQGNSA. Unmatched junction bases numbered 9, after V lost 0 bases and J lost 7 bases. This CDR3 comprises 16 residues. CDR3 sequence (DNA): TGTGCCAGCAGCTTAGCGGCCAGCGGGGGCCTCAATACGCAGTATTTT. It translates to CASSLAASGGLNTQYF. The entire variable domain, with the rest obtained from reference TRBV7-2 and TRBJ2-3, is as follows: GAGVSQSPSNKVTEKGKDVELRCDPISGHTALYWYRQSLGQGLEFLIYFQGNSAPDKSGLPSDRFSAERTGGSVSTLTIQRTQQEDSAVYLCASSLAASGGLNTQYFGPGTRLTVL.